Sequencing of this T cell receptor beta chain was carried out in a study of technical replicates of blood from a handful of donors. Some clones are missing from TCRdb's copy, which holds only in-frame ones; the method was immunoSEQ multiplex PCR. The sample yields about 88,000 clones, approximately 90% seen once. Trimming removed 5 bases at V and 1 base at J, with 11 bases between. This CDR3 region has 14 residues. The germline V gene has CDR1 SGHAT and CDR2 FQNNGV. The gene calls are TRBV11-2 and TRBJ1-1; D is perhaps TRBD1 (6 bases). The sequence came from a human donor in good health. Sequences were obtained from T cells isolated from PBMCs. Here the CDR3 reads CASSTQQGNTEAFF. The CDR3 nucleotides read TGTGCCAGCAGCACGCAACAGGGGAACACTGAAGCTTTCTTT.